A single sample gave rise to the 14 T cell receptor beta chains below, sequenced in a study of CD8+ T cells in alopecia areata. Extracted from the samples, RNA was reverse transcribed into cDNA to serve as the sequencing template. Only in-frame clones appear in the TCRdb table, and some are missing; sequencing was by immunoSEQ multiplex PCR. The sample shows 95,000 to 150,000 clones, more than 45% of them seen only once. Indicated treatment: oral pan-JAK inhibitor, 5-10 mg twice daily. Sequenced material: CD4+ T cells sorted from blood, taken at week 4, from a patient treated with tofacitinib. These receptors were taken from a human donor with alopecia areata.

The V and J genes are TRBV2 and TRBJ1-2; 10 bases line up with TRBD1. The germline V gene has CDR1 SNHLY and CDR2 FYNNEI. With 6 bases clipped from V and 6 bases from J, the junction kept 7 bases outside the gene matches. The CDR3 runs to 14 residues. The CDR3 reads CASRETGGGNGYTF. CDR3 bases: TGTGCCAGCAGAGAGACAGGGGGCGGGAATGGCTACACCTTC.

The V gene is TRBV23-1, the J gene TRBJ2-3; no clear D gene. TRBV23-1 belongs to the ORF category, with a function that is uncertain. With 6 bases removed from V and 6 bases from J, the gap between germline ends came to 13 bases. The CDR3 runs to 13 residues. The CDR3 here is CASSQGSGDTQYF. As DNA, the CDR3 is TGCGCCAGCAGCCAAGGGTCCGGGGATACGCAGTATTTT.

The chain couples TRBV2 to TRBJ1-2; D may be TRBD1 (5 bases). V lost 2 bases, J lost 5 bases, and 15 bases lay in between. CDR1 and CDR2 from the germline V gene are SNHLY and FYNNEI. The CDR3 runs 15 residues. The CDR3 coding sequence is TGTGCCAGCAGTGAATGGGGGGGGAACGGGTATGGCTACACCTTC. It encodes CASSEWGGNGYGYTF.

This clone has only a few counts. The CDR3 region has the DNA TGTGCCTGGAGTTCAGGGTATGGGGCCAACGTCCTGACTTTC. It is translated as CAWSSGYGANVLTF. This chain links TRBV30 with TRBJ2-6, with D perhaps TRBD1 (5 bases). CDR3 length: 14 amino acids. Germline CDR1 reads GTSNPN; CDR2 reads SVGIG (reference sequence). Between the trimmed V and J ends, which lost 2 bases and 3 bases, there was a span of 8 bases.

The gene calls are TRBV6-6 and TRBJ2-5, with D uncertain. The CDR3 extends over 14 amino acids. Germline lookup yields CDR1 MNHNY and CDR2 SVGAGI (reference sequence). Trimming cost V 0 bases and J 4 bases, with 9 bases left between them. The CDR3 spells CASSYSTVGETQYF. As DNA, the CDR3 is TGTGCCAGCAGTTACTCTACAGTAGGAGAGACCCAGTACTTC.

V usage is TRBV30 and J usage is TRBJ2-7; D ambiguous. This CDR3 comprises 15 residues. Germline V gives CDR1 GTSNPN, CDR2 SVGIG (reference sequence). With 0 bases removed from V and 0 bases from J, the gap between germline ends came to 12 bases. The CDR3 DNA is TGTGCCTGGAGTGTTGTCGGCGGCAGCTCCTACGAGCAGTACTTC. Amino acids: CAWSVVGGSSYEQYF.

A few counts support this clone. This sequence joins TRBV27 and TRBJ2-7; D remains unclear. V was shortened by 8 bases and J by 3 bases, with 5 bases between the two germline ends. The V gene's germline CDR1 is MNHEY and CDR2 SMNVEV (reference sequence). This CDR3 spans 10 amino acids. This CDR3 is CASGNYEQYF. The CDR3 region has the DNA TGTGCCAGCGGAAACTACGAGCAGTACTTC.

This clone was detected only a few times. This rearrangement joins TRBV4-1 to TRBJ2-4, with 9 positions matching TRBD2. The CDR3 consists of 15 residues. Germline V lookup: CDR1 MGHRA, CDR2 YSYEKL. V dropped 2 bases and J dropped 7; count of bases not matched to a gene: 6. Here the CDR3 DNA reads TGCGCCAGCAGCCAACCCTGGACTAGCGAGAACATTCAGTACTTC. Residues: CASSQPWTSENIQYF.

The chain couples TRBV7-8 to TRBJ2-6, with no clear D. CDR1 is SGHVS and CDR2 is FQNEAQ in the germline V gene. This CDR3 has 14 amino acids. With 1 base removed from V and 8 bases from J, the gap between germline ends came to 9 bases. CDR3 sequence reads: CASSLGAASNVLTF. The CDR3 DNA reads as TGTGCCAGCAGCTTAGGGGCAGCGTCCAACGTCCTGACTTTC.

This clone was recorded only once. The genes are TRBV4-1 and TRBJ2-4; 10 bases are a match to TRBD2. Germline lookup yields CDR1 MGHRA and CDR2 YSYEKL. CDR3 size: 17 residues. V shed 4 bases, J shed 0 bases, and the junction held 6 bases outside the gene matches. The CDR3 bases are TGCGCCAGCAGCCCGGGGCTAGCGGGAGCAGCCAAAAACATTCAGTACTTC. Encoded protein: CASSPGLAGAAKNIQYF.

This chain links TRBV6-6 with TRBJ1-1; D is undetermined. The germline V gene encodes CDR1 MNHNY and CDR2 SVGAGI (reference sequence). V gave up 4 bases and J gave up 4 bases, with 13 bases separating them. CDR3 length: 14 amino acids. Here the CDR3 reads CASSWEATGTEAFF. DNA for the CDR3: TGTGCCAGCAGTTGGGAGGCGACGGGCACTGAAGCTTTCTTT.

Concerning this clone itself: Other DNA sequences in this specimen translate into the identical CDR3. This chain uses TRBV30 with TRBJ1-2; tentatively, D is TRBD1 (6 bases). The CDR3 sequence is 13 residues long. V was clipped by 0 bases and J by 2 bases, with 7 bases between them. Germline CDR1 and CDR2: GTSNPN and SVGIG (reference sequence). CDR3 in amino acids: CAWSVGQNYGYTF. CDR3 sequence (DNA): TGTGCCTGGAGTGTAGGACAGAACTATGGCTACACCTTC.

The rearrangement links TRBV27 to TRBJ1-2, with 7 bases lining up with TRBD1. This CDR3 is 13 amino acids long. The germline gives CDR1 MNHEY, CDR2 SMNVEV (reference sequence). Losses at the gene ends were 4 bases for V and 3 bases for J; bases not matched to a gene: 2. CDR3 DNA: TGTGCCAGCAGTTCCGGGACAGACTATGGCTACACCTTC. This codes for CASSSGTDYGYTF.

The rearrangement links TRBV18 to TRBJ1-1; D ambiguous. Trimming took 2 bases from V and 2 from J, leaving 12 bases between them. Germline V gene data show CDR1 as KGHSH and CDR2 as LQKENI. The CDR3 length is 15 residues. As DNA, the CDR3 is TGTGCCAGCTCACCAATTGCTACTTTTAACACTGAAGCTTTCTTT. Its translation: CASSPIATFNTEAFF.